This T cell receptor (beta chain) came from a study of blood T cell repertoires in COVID-19. Whole-study context: Specimens from acute and convalescent COVID-19 originated in the United States, Italy and Spain. The analysed material was cDNA or gDNA that came from T cells, B-cell-depleted T cells, or PBMCs.

Per the original methods: Reference gene primer amplification yielded estimated nucleated cell counts. Here immunoSEQ multiplex PCR was the method, and the copy in TCRdb shows in-frame clones only, minus some. That table furnishes V, J and clone size, whereas the DNA furnished D and trimming. Of about 110,000 clones detected, approximately 88% appear once; the ten largest clones hold under 5.5%. In germline, CDR1 is LNHDA, CDR2 SQIVND (reference sequence). After removal of 6 bases from V and 5 bases from J, the junction contained 6 bases not matched to a gene. The CDR3 covers 14 residues. The origin of this receptor is a man aged 40-49 years with active or convalescent COVID-19. This sequence joins TRBV19 and TRBJ1-5, with 8 bases aligning to TRBD1. The source material was peripheral blood. The CDR3: CASSTRGRDQPQHF. In DNA, the CDR3 is TGTGCCAGTAGCACCAGGGGGCGCGATCAGCCCCAGCATTTT.